Listed below are T cell receptor beta chains from one sample, sequenced in a study of blood T cell repertoires in COVID-19. TCRdb keeps only in-frame clones here, not all; method: immunoSEQ multiplex PCR. This sample has under 300,000 clones; around 81% occur once, and the top ten carry around 6.4%. The sequenced sample consisted of peripheral blood. All receptors come from a woman aged 60 to 75 with active or convalescent COVID-19. The CDR3 runs from the conserved cysteine through the conserved F or W. D genes are given only for firm matches. Not all rows give a size; the values are once, few, many and, for expanded clones, a class.

j_call d_call v_call clone_size cdr3_aa cdr3_nt
TRBJ2-1 - TRBV14 - CASSPFWGPSYNEQFF TGTGCCAGCAGCCCCTTTTGGGGCCCTTCCTACAATGAGCAGTTCTTC
TRBJ2-3 - TRBV27 - CASSLYGGRGADTQYF TGTGCCAGCAGTTTATATGGGGGCCGGGGCGCAGATACGCAGTATTTT
TRBJ2-7 - TRBV7-3 - CASSLFQGSEQYF TGTGCCAGCAGCTTATTCCAGGGGAGCGAGCAGTACTTC
TRBJ1-4 TRBD1 TRBV14 - CASSQTGVGGEKLFF TGTGCCAGCAGCCAAACAGGGGTGGGCGGTGAAAAACTGTTTTTT
TRBJ2-2 - TRBV10-1 - CASRAGPDTGELFF TGCGCCAGCAGGGCAGGGCCAGACACCGGGGAGCTGTTTTTT
TRBJ2-2 - TRBV6-1 - CASSEAWFRAGELPGELFF TGTGCCAGCAGTGAAGCTTGGTTTAGGGCAGGGGAATTGCCCGGGGAGCTGTTTTTT
TRBJ2-6 - TRBV6-5 - CASIAGGANVLTF TGTGCCAGCATCGCGGGAGGGGCCAACGTCCTGACTTTC
TRBJ2-1 TRBD2 TRBV7-7 - CASSMSTSGAYNEQFF TGTGCTAGCAGCATGTCGACTAGCGGGGCTTACAATGAGCAGTTCTTC
TRBJ2-1 TRBD2 TRBV30 - CAWSRGTSGRADEQFF TGTGCCTGGAGCAGGGGGACTAGCGGGAGGGCCGATGAGCAGTTCTTC
TRBJ1-2 - TRBV6-5 - CATQRANYGYTF TGTGCCACCCAGCGGGCTAACTATGGCTACACCTTC
TRBJ2-3 - TRBV19 - CASSLRPLSSTDTQYF TGTGCCAGTAGTCTCCGCCCTCTATCTAGCACAGATACGCAGTATTTT
TRBJ2-1 TRBD1 TRBV6-5 - CASSYWTTGNEQFF TGTGCCAGCAGTTACTGGACGACAGGGAATGAGCAGTTCTTC
TRBJ2-5 TRBD2 TRBV2 - CASSELAGGYETQYF TGTGCCAGCAGTGAGTTAGCGGGAGGGTATGAGACCCAGTACTTC
TRBJ1-1 TRBD1 TRBV7-6 once CASSQRTGPNTEAFF TGTGCCAGCAGCCAGAGGACAGGGCCGAACACTGAAGCTTTCTTT
TRBJ2-2 TRBD2 TRBV10-3 - CAGKAGAGTGELFF TGTGCCGGAAAAGCGGGAGCGGGCACCGGGGAGCTGTTTTTT
TRBJ2-7 - TRBV7-8 - CASSGRFNYEQYF TGTGCCAGCAGCGGCCGATTTAACTACGAGCAGTACTTC